A single sample is the source of the 21 T cell receptor beta chains below, sequenced in a study of T cell responses to AZD1222 COVID-19 vaccine. The protocol was immunoSEQ multiplex PCR, while the TCRdb copy is restricted to in-frame clones and leaves out a portion. The sample consists of approximately 110,000 clones, 88% of them appearing once. Sequenced material: peripheral blood, taken 28 days after the second AZD1222 dose. The source is an adult who received the AZD1222 COVID-19 vaccine.

This chain joins TRBV27 and TRBJ1-5; D is uncertain. Trimming stripped 6 bases from V and 0 bases from J, with 15 bases between. Per germline, CDR1 MNHEY and CDR2 SMNVEV (reference sequence). The CDR3 consists of 16 residues. The CDR3 DNA reads as TGTGCCAGCAGGAATTCCGCAAGGTATAGCAATCAGCCCCAGCATTTT. Encoded protein: CASRNSARYSNQPQHF.

V and J are TRBV19 and TRBJ1-1; no reliable D call. CDR1 is LNHDA, CDR2 SQIVND, per germline (reference sequence). There are 15 residues in the CDR3. V was trimmed by 7 bases and J by 1 base, leaving 16 bases between them. DNA for the CDR3: TGTGCCAGTAAAATATTCGGGGAGACGAACACTGAAGCTTTCTTT. This sequence encodes CASKIFGETNTEAFF.

The J gene is TRBJ2-2, the V gene TRBV5-8; TRBD2 agrees at 8 bases. V lost 7 bases, J lost 2 bases, and 10 bases stayed unmatched. Germline assignment: CDR1 SGHTS and CDR2 YDEGEE. There are 16 residues in the CDR3. Here the CDR3 DNA reads TGTGCCAGCGGCTGGGCAGCGGGAGTAAACACCGGGGAGCTGTTTTTT. This encodes CASGWAAGVNTGELFF.

V usage is TRBV4-3 and J usage is TRBJ2-5; D unresolved. The CDR3 has 13 amino acids. V gave up 1 base and J gave up 1 base, with 4 bases separating them. Germline V gene lookup returns CDR1 LGHNA and CDR2 YSLEER. The CDR3 protein is CASSQVPQETQYF. The CDR3 DNA reads TGCGCCAGCAGCCAAGTCCCCCAAGAGACCCAGTACTTC.

The J gene is TRBJ1-2, the V gene TRBV18; 9 bases fit TRBD1. V lost 6 bases and J lost 4; bases outside the gene matches: 6. This CDR3 has 14 amino acids. Germline values: CDR1 KGHSH, CDR2 LQKENI. For the CDR3, the DNA is TGTGCCAGCTCCGGACTGGACAGGGGCTATGGCTACACCTTC. This sequence encodes CASSGLDRGYGYTF.

This clone was seen a single time. The gene calls are TRBV6-5 and TRBJ1-1; D uncertain. Germline-derived CDR1 and CDR2 are MNHEY and SVGAGI. The germline V and J ends were trimmed by 6 bases and 0 bases, with 14 bases remaining between them. There are 15 residues in the CDR3. The CDR3 nucleotides are TGTGCCAGCAGCTACGCCATGTCCATGAACACTGAAGCTTTCTTT. This codes for CASSYAMSMNTEAFF.

The V call is TRBV3-1 (or the pseudogene TRBV3-2), the J call TRBJ1-2; D uncertain. In germline, CDR1 is LGHDT, CDR2 YNNKEL (reference sequence). Between the trimmed V and J ends, which lost 8 bases and 4 bases, there was a span of 14 bases. CDR3 length equals 13 residues. CDR3 in DNA: TGTGCCAGCCAGGCAAGTGAGGGCTATGGCTACACCTTC. Translating gives CASQASEGYGYTF.

This CDR3 is CASSLNLGRPLHF. The CDR3 nucleotides are TGTGCCAGCAGCTTAAATTTAGGAAGGCCCCTCCACTTT. The genes are TRBV7-2 and TRBJ1-6; no reliable D call. V was trimmed by 2 bases and J by 13 bases, leaving 12 bases between them. The CDR3 is 13 amino acids. Germline CDR1 and CDR2: SGHTA and FQGNSA.

V and J are TRBV7-8 and TRBJ2-2; a weak D match, TRBD2 (5 bases). Trimming shortened V by 6 bases and J by 6 bases, and 17 bases separated the two germline ends. This CDR3 is 15 amino acids long. Germline CDR1 and CDR2: SGHVS and FQNEAQ. The DNA for the CDR3 is TGTGCCAGCAGAGCAGTGCGGGTGGAGGCCGGGGAGCTGTTTTTT. It is translated as CASRAVRVEAGELFF.

V is TRBV6-1 and J is TRBJ2-1; D gene unclear. In germline, CDR1 is MNHNS, CDR2 SASEGT. This CDR3 is built from 15 residues. Trimming took 1 base from V and 6 from J, leaving 13 bases between them. The CDR3 DNA reads TGTGCCAGCAGTGAAGACGATTCTTCGGGCAATGAGCAGTTCTTC. This gives the protein CASSEDDSSGNEQFF.

The chain links TRBV27 to TRBJ1-2; 8 positions agree with TRBD1. Germline trimming cut 5 bases from V and 6 bases from J; bases unmatched to any gene: 5. The CDR3 loop spans 13 amino acids. Germline lookup yields CDR1 MNHEY and CDR2 SMNVEV (reference sequence). This chain's CDR3 is CASSLQGVNGYTF. The CDR3 DNA reads TGTGCCAGCAGTCTACAGGGGGTAAATGGCTACACCTTC.

V is TRBV28 and J is TRBJ2-3, with D tentatively TRBD1 (6 bases). The CDR3 totals 15 residues. Deletions cut 6 bases from V and 1 base from J, with 14 bases between. The germline V gene has CDR1 MDHEN and CDR2 SYDVKM. This CDR3 reads CASSIDRHRTDTQYF. The CDR3 bases are TGTGCCAGCAGCATTGACAGGCATCGCACAGATACGCAGTATTTT.

The chain couples TRBV27 to TRBJ1-4; no definite D call. The CDR3 has 13 residues. From germline, CDR1 is MNHEY and CDR2 SMNVEV (reference sequence). Trimming removed 2 bases at V and 8 bases at J, with 9 bases between. CDR3 DNA: TGTGCCAGCAGTTTAAGGTTTAACGAAAAACTGTTTTTT. It codes for CASSLRFNEKLFF.

For the CDR3, the DNA is TGCGCCAGCAGCCAAGGGGCTGGAGATACGCAGTATTTT. This gives the protein CASSQGAGDTQYF. The chain joins TRBV4-1 to TRBJ2-3; D is unclear. The CDR3 contains 13 residues. Germline CDR1 is MGHRA and CDR2 is YSYEKL. Trimming took 1 base from V and 5 from J, leaving 7 bases between them.

The V gene is TRBV18, the J gene TRBJ1-4, with 8 positions matching TRBD1. Trimming cost V 4 bases and J 4 bases; bases outside gene matches: 5. The CDR3 consists of 15 residues. The germline V gene has CDR1 KGHSH and CDR2 LQKENI. As DNA, the CDR3 is TGTGCCAGCTCACTGACGACAGGGGTTAATGAAAAACTGTTTTTT. As protein: CASSLTTGVNEKLFF.

The chain couples TRBV5-4 to TRBJ2-2; D perhaps matches TRBD2 (6 bases). Trimming cost V 2 bases and J 5 bases, with 16 bases left between them. Germline CDR1 reads SGHNT; CDR2 reads YYREEE (reference sequence). The CDR3 contains 16 residues. CDR3: CASSFGGTRPTGELFF. CDR3 nucleotide sequence: TGTGCCAGCAGCTTTGGCGGGACGAGACCAACCGGGGAGCTGTTTTTT.

This clone was counted a single time. The chain recombines TRBV9 with TRBJ2-1; unclear D gene. This CDR3 is 13 amino acids long. The germline V gene encodes CDR1 SGDLS and CDR2 YYNGEE. Trimming shortened V by 7 bases and J by 8 bases, and 16 bases separated the two germline ends. This CDR3 reads CASRASFDHEQFF. CDR3 sequence (DNA): TGTGCCAGCCGCGCCTCTTTCGATCATGAGCAGTTCTTC.

In DNA, the CDR3 is TGTGCCAGCAGCCAGAGGGGCTTGGATTCACCCCTCCACTTT. Encoded protein: CASSQRGLDSPLHF. The chain joins TRBV3-1 (or the pseudogene TRBV3-2) to TRBJ1-6; tentatively, D is TRBD1 (5 bases). Germline V CDR1 and CDR2: LGHDT, YNNKEL (reference sequence). Trimming left V 3 bases short and J 8 bases short, with 11 bases between. This CDR3 spans 14 amino acids.

A remark on this clone: The sample contains more than one DNA sequence encoding this CDR3. The J gene is TRBJ1-1, the V gene TRBV12-3 or TRBV12-4; D not resolved. V dropped 4 bases and J dropped 0 bases, with 6 bases sitting between them. The CDR3 runs to 13 residues. The CDR3 sequence is CASSSSMNTEAFF. The CDR3 DNA reads TGTGCCAGCAGTTCCTCCATGAACACTGAAGCTTTCTTT.

This rearrangement joins TRBV5-6 to TRBJ1-1, with 7 nucleotides matching TRBD1. The germline V gene has CDR1 SGHDT and CDR2 YYEEEE. The CDR3 contains 14 residues. V was pared by 4 bases and J by 6 bases, with 9 bases of the junction left unmatched. The CDR3 DNA follows: TGTGCCAGCAGCCTGACAGGGTCCAACCCTGAAGCTTTCTTT. Translation gives CASSLTGSNPEAFF. Full variable domain (rest looked up from reference TRBV5-6 and TRBJ1-1): DAGVTQSPTHLIKTRGQQVTLRCSPKSGHDTVSWYQQALGQGPQFIFQYYEEEERQRGNFPDRFSGHQFPNYSSELNVNALLLGDSALYLCASSLTGSNPEAFFGQGTRLTVV.

This clone appeared a few times. This rearrangement joins TRBV3-1 (or the pseudogene TRBV3-2) to TRBJ1-2; D unresolved. CDR1 and CDR2 from the germline V gene are LGHDT and YNNKEL (reference sequence). CDR3 length equals 13 residues. V dropped 2 bases and J dropped 9 bases, with 13 bases sitting between them. DNA for the CDR3: TGTGCCAGCAGCCAATTGTATCTCGGGAGCTACACCTTC. It specifies CASSQLYLGSYTF.